A selection of T cell receptor beta chains follows, all from one sample in a study of beta chain features in type 1 diabetes. The protocol was immunoSEQ multiplex PCR, while the TCRdb copy is restricted to in-frame clones and leaves out a portion. The sample carries 900,000 or so clones, under 20% recorded once. Input material: naive CD4+ T cells from blood. These receptors originate from a woman younger than 35 in good health. CDR3s include the opening cysteine and the closing phenylalanine or tryptophan. D genes are given only for firm matches. Clone size is shown for a subset of rows, as once, few, many or a class of expanded clone.

length	V	J	D	size	CDR3	DNA
16	TRBV11-2	TRBJ2-5	TRBD1	few	CASGLGQGVFQETQYF	TGTGCCAGCGGGTTAGGACAGGGTGTGTTTCAAGAGACCCAGTACTTC
15	TRBV7-9	TRBJ1-2	NA	many	CASSPEDVVRPGYTF	TGTGCCAGCAGCCCAGAGGACGTCGTCCGGCCTGGCTACACCTTC
13	TRBV27	TRBJ2-2	NA	NA	CASSLWGTGELFF	TGTGCCAGCAGTTTGTGGGGGACCGGGGAGCTGTTTTTT
15	TRBV5-4	TRBJ2-5	TRBD2	few	CASSLQGLASETQYF	TGTGCCAGCAGCTTGCAGGGACTAGCGTCGGAGACCCAGTACTTC
14	TRBV7-2	TRBJ2-7	TRBD2	few	CASSLSGSVNEQYF	TGTGCCAGCAGCCTTAGCGGGAGTGTCAACGAGCAGTACTTC
15	TRBV6-6	TRBJ2-7	NA	few	CASSYVTGDLYEQYF	TGTGCCAGCAGTTACGTGACTGGAGATCTGTACGAGCAGTACTTC
16	TRBV5-1	TRBJ2-5	NA	few	CASSLGTSVIKETQYF	TGCGCCAGCAGCTTGGGTACATCGGTTATAAAAGAGACCCAGTACTTC
16	TRBV5-4	TRBJ2-7	NA	few	CASSSTAGTKSGEQYF	TGTGCCAGCAGCTCCACCGCCGGGACCAAGTCTGGAGAGCAGTACTTC
16	TRBV28	TRBJ1-5	NA	few	CASSSEGSPNNQPQHF	TGTGCCAGCTCCTCCGAGGGCAGCCCAAACAATCAGCCCCAGCATTTT
16	TRBV7-2	TRBJ2-6	NA	many	CASSPSGMSGANVLTF	TGTGCCAGCAGCCCATCGGGAATGTCTGGGGCCAACGTCCTGACTTTC
14	TRBV7-3	TRBJ2-5	NA	NA	CASSSRGPGETQYF	TGTGCCAGCAGCTCCAGAGGACCGGGCGAGACCCAGTACTTC
14	TRBV2	TRBJ2-6	NA	few	CASRWDPGANVLTF	TGTGCCAGCAGGTGGGACCCTGGGGCCAACGTCCTGACTTTC
15	TRBV28	TRBJ2-4	NA	few	CASSSRSVAKNIQYF	TGTGCCAGCAGTTCGAGGAGCGTAGCCAAAAACATTCAGTACTTC
15	TRBV7-3	TRBJ2-5	NA	few	CASAEKAGAGETQYF	TGTGCCAGCGCAGAAAAAGCAGGGGCAGGAGAGACCCAGTACTTC
14	TRBV5-1	TRBJ2-5	NA	NA	CASSQGDYQETQYF	TGCGCCAGCAGCCAAGGGGACTACCAAGAGACCCAGTACTTC
13	TRBV14	TRBJ1-2	NA	NA	CASSQDHGYGYTF	TGTGCCAGCAGCCAAGATCACGGTTACGGCTACACCTTC
15	TRBV28	TRBJ2-4	NA	NA	CASSRSSTLVNIQYF	TGTGCCAGCAGCCGCTCCTCCACACTGGTAAACATTCAGTACTTC
13	TRBV10-3	TRBJ2-7	NA	few	CAISAAQSYEQYF	TGTGCCATCAGTGCCGCCCAAAGTTACGAGCAGTACTTC
11	TRBV12-5	TRBJ2-1	NA	few	CASAGLDEQFF	TGTGCGTCCGCGGGGTTGGACGAGCAGTTCTTC
15	TRBV7-3	TRBJ2-1	TRBD2	few	CASSARLAGYNEQFF	TGTGCCAGCAGCGCCAGACTAGCGGGGTACAATGAGCAGTTCTTC
15	TRBV7-2	TRBJ2-3	TRBD2	NA	CASSLSGTSSDTQYF	TGTGCCAGCAGCCTCTCCGGGACTAGTTCAGATACGCAGTATTTT
13	TRBV7-2	TRBJ2-7	TRBD1	NA	CASSLVGGGEQYF	TGTGCCAGCAGCTTAGTAGGGGGCGGCGAGCAGTACTTC
15	TRBV11-2	TRBJ2-7	NA	few	CASSLVFMAANEQYF	TGTGCCAGCAGCTTAGTTTTCATGGCAGCCAACGAGCAGTACTTC
15	TRBV5-1	TRBJ2-7	TRBD2	NA	CASSSGLAGTYEQYF	TGCGCCAGCAGCTCGGGACTAGCGGGAACCTACGAGCAGTACTTC
11	TRBV20-1	TRBJ2-2	NA	NA	CSARETGELFF	TGCAGTGCTAGAGAGACAGGGGAGCTGTTTTTT
15	TRBV4-3	TRBJ2-7	TRBD2	NA	CASSPYPGTNYEQYF	TGCGCCAGCAGCCCGTACCCCGGGACTAACTACGAGCAGTACTTC
14	TRBV19	TRBJ1-5	NA	few	CASRGTLSNQPQHF	TGTGCCAGTAGGGGGACACTCTCCAATCAGCCCCAGCATTTT
13	TRBV7-3	TRBJ2-5	NA	NA	CASSLNPRETQYF	TGTGCCAGCAGCTTAAACCCCCGGGAGACCCAGTACTTC
16	TRBV7-2	TRBJ2-7	NA	few	CASSLVVGRDVNEQYF	TGTGCCAGCAGCTTAGTAGTTGGCCGGGATGTCAACGAGCAGTACTTC
13	TRBV28	TRBJ2-1	NA	NA	CASTSATLNEQFF	TGTGCCAGCACTAGCGCGACCCTCAATGAGCAGTTCTTC
14	TRBV9	TRBJ2-1	NA	NA	CASSPRPRGNEQFF	TGTGCCAGCAGCCCACGGCCCCGAGGCAATGAGCAGTTCTTC
12	TRBV7-6	TRBJ2-3	NA	few	CASSYVGDTQYF	TGTGCCAGCAGCTATGTGGGGGATACGCAGTATTTT
14	TRBV5-6	TRBJ2-4	TRBD1	few	CASYRGIAKNIQYF	TGTGCCTCATACAGGGGGATAGCCAAAAACATTCAGTACTTC
13	TRBV11-3	TRBJ2-5	NA	few	CASSGSVEGTQYF	TGTGCCAGCAGCGGATCTGTCGAGGGGACCCAGTACTTC
14	TRBV6-6	TRBJ2-1	TRBD2	NA	CASILRGVRNEQFF	TGTGCCAGCATCCTCCGGGGGGTTCGGAATGAGCAGTTCTTC
14	TRBV7-9	TRBJ2-7	NA	few	CASSVRDGSYEQYF	TGTGCCAGCAGCGTTCGGGACGGCTCCTACGAGCAGTACTTC
13	TRBV7-9	TRBJ2-3	NA	few	CASSFFGPHTQYF	TGTGCCAGCAGCTTCTTCGGGCCTCATACGCAGTATTTT
14	TRBV9	TRBJ2-3	NA	few	CASSVDGNTDTQYF	TGTGCCAGCAGCGTTGATGGGAACACAGATACGCAGTATTTT
13	TRBV7-9	TRBJ2-2	NA	NA	CASSMLLAGELFF	TGTGCCAGCAGCATGCTCCTGGCCGGGGAGCTGTTTTTT
16	TRBV11-2	TRBJ2-1	TRBD2	few	CASSFRFSGSTDEQFF	TGTGCCAGCAGCTTTCGGTTTAGCGGGAGTACGGATGAGCAGTTCTTC
15	TRBV4-2	TRBJ2-3	TRBD2	few	CASSRGRTVTDTQYF	TGTGCCAGCAGCCGCGGGAGGACGGTCACAGATACGCAGTATTTT
15	TRBV13	TRBJ2-2	TRBD1	NA	CASSLGDRRTGELFF	TGTGCCAGCAGCTTAGGGGACAGGCGCACCGGGGAGCTGTTTTTT
15	TRBV28	TRBJ2-5	TRBD2	NA	CASRETSGRFVTQYF	TGTGCCAGCAGAGAGACTAGCGGACGATTTGTGACCCAGTACTTC
14	TRBV28	TRBJ1-5	TRBD1	NA	CASTTGTVNQPQHF	TGTGCCAGCACCACGGGGACAGTCAATCAGCCCCAGCATTTT
12	TRBV28	TRBJ1-2	NA	NA	CASAILTRGYTF	TGTGCCAGCGCCATCTTGACTCGGGGCTACACCTTC
16	TRBV25-1	TRBJ2-2	NA	few	CASSEFGQGDTGELFF	TGTGCCAGCAGTGAATTTGGTCAGGGTGACACCGGGGAGCTGTTTTTT
15	TRBV7-3	TRBJ2-7	TRBD2	few	CASSLRPGGDYEQYF	TGTGCCAGCAGCTTAAGACCGGGGGGAGACTACGAGCAGTACTTC
13	TRBV5-6	TRBJ1-1	TRBD1	NA	CASSFSRGREAFF	TGTGCCAGCAGCTTCTCCAGGGGGCGGGAAGCTTTCTTT
14	TRBV7-9	TRBJ2-5	TRBD1	NA	CASTLGTGRETQYF	TGTGCCAGCACCCTGGGGACAGGGAGAGAGACCCAGTACTTC
20	TRBV15	TRBJ1-5	NA	few	CATSRGAPTGSSKANQPQHF	TGTGCCACCAGCCGAGGGGCGCCCACAGGGAGCTCGAAAGCCAATCAGCCCCAGCATTTT
16	TRBV7-9	TRBJ2-2	NA	NA	CASSLRRNSNTGELFF	TGTGCCAGCAGCCTAAGAAGGAACAGTAACACCGGGGAGCTGTTTTTT
12	TRBV10-3	TRBJ2-5	NA	few	CAISESGETQYF	TGTGCCATCAGTGAGTCTGGAGAGACCCAGTACTTC
11	TRBV20-1	TRBJ2-1	NA	NA	CSALTGREQFF	TGCAGTGCTTTGACGGGACGAGAGCAGTTCTTC
13	TRBV10-3	TRBJ2-4	NA	NA	CAISDLRENIQYF	TGTGCCATCAGTGACTTGAGGGAAAACATTCAGTACTTC
13	TRBV2	TRBJ2-2	NA	NA	CASSEGQRGELFF	TGTGCCAGCAGTGAGGGCCAGCGCGGGGAGCTGTTTTTT
12	TRBV2	TRBJ2-2	NA	few	CASSGANGELFF	TGTGCCAGCAGTGGGGCCAACGGGGAGCTGTTTTTT
14	TRBV19	TRBJ2-4	TRBD1	NA	CASSIEGARNIQYF	TGTGCCAGTAGTATCGAGGGGGCGCGAAACATTCAGTACTTC
15	TRBV5-4	TRBJ2-6	NA	few	CASRDTGAGANVLTF	TGTGCCAGTCGGGACACGGGGGCCGGGGCCAACGTCCTGACTTTC
17	TRBV19	TRBJ2-6	NA	NA	CASGRTAMGSGANVLTF	TGTGCCAGTGGCCGGACGGCTATGGGCTCTGGGGCCAACGTCCTGACTTTC
16	TRBV5-1	TRBJ2-1	TRBD2	few	CASSLPGTSLSDEQFF	TGCGCCAGCAGCTTGCCCGGGACTAGCCTTTCAGATGAGCAGTTCTTC